Sequencing of this TCR beta chain was carried out in a study of early T cells in non-severe SARS-CoV-2 infection. This clonotype has a handful of counts. Antigen unknown. TCRdb independently ran MiXCR on the 5' RACE reads; one entry per CDR3 protein. The repertoire consists of about 84,000 distinct CDR3 sequences, with roughly an eighth occurring once and the leading ten covering approximately 2.4%. The study, taken as a whole, reports: In VDJdb matching, anti-spike CD8 responses were favored while private and CD4 specificities went missing.

The sequencing sample was made of whole blood. This TCR was recovered from an adult who was a healthcare worker with PCR-confirmed SARS-CoV-2 infection or an uninfected control (not recorded which).

As DNA, the CDR3 is TGCAGTGCTAGAGCCCAACCTCAAAACTCCTACGAGCAGTACTTC. Its translation is CSARAQPQNSYEQYF. The chain couples TRBV20-1 to TRBJ2-7; D is unresolved. The CDR3 is 15 amino acids. Trimming removed 1 base at V and 0 bases at J, with 13 bases between. The germline CDR1 and CDR2 sequences are DFQATT and SNEGSKA (reference sequence).